Listed here are 18 T cell receptor beta chains from one sample, sequenced in a study of T cell repertoires in cytomegalovirus infection (dated by TCRdb to about 2019). The data were produced on an Illumina HiSeq 1500. In TCRdb, the public reads were trimmed at Q25 with fastp and aligned with MiXCR, with productive beta chains retained. Each entry is one CDR3 protein sequence, shown with its most common DNA and genes. This sample gives roughly 100,000 distinct CDR3 sequences in total; 16% of them show up just once. 8% to 9.5% of the sample goes to the ten largest clones. The sequenced material came from PBMCs. The receptor set was obtained from a human donor in good health (CMV status not recorded). Some clones in this sample may be carry-over from other donors' samples.

The J gene is TRBJ2-6, the V gene TRBV27; 13 nucleotides line up with TRBD2. CDR1 is MNHEY and CDR2 is SMNVEV in the germline V gene (reference sequence). This CDR3 is 15 amino acids long. Unmatched junction bases numbered 1, after V lost 9 bases and J lost 2 bases. The CDR3 bases are TGTGCCAGTGGACTAGCGGGGGCTGGGGCCAACGTCCTGACTTTC. It encodes CASGLAGAGANVLTF.

This clonotype appeared a few times. The chain has TRBV18 and TRBJ1-5, with 8 bases aligning to TRBD1. J lost 7 bases, V lost 8 bases, and 7 bases had no gene match. Per the germline V gene, CDR1 is KGHSH and CDR2 is LQKENI. The CDR3 is 13 residues long. The CDR3 DNA is TGTGCCAGCCATCAGGGGGCGGGCCAGCCCCAGCATTTT. It is translated as CASHQGAGQPQHF.

This clonotype was observed many times. V and J are TRBV19 and TRBJ2-3, with 14 nucleotides matching TRBD2. This CDR3 contains 16 residues. CDR1 and CDR2 from the germline V gene are LNHDA and SQIVND (reference sequence). J gave up 2 bases and V 3 bases, and 1 base lay outside the gene matches. As DNA, the CDR3 is TGTGCCAGTAGTATGACTAGCGGGGGGGCCACAGATACGCAGTATTTT. Protein: CASSMTSGGATDTQYF.

The rearrangement joins TRBV7-4 to TRBJ2-7; the D call may be TRBD1 or TRBD2 (5 bases each). V lost 5 bases to trimming and J lost 2 bases, with 13 bases between them. The CDR3 spans 14 residues. The germline V gene encodes CDR1 SGHVT and CDR2 SQSDAQ. The CDR3 protein is CASSIRDGAYEQYF. In nucleotides, the CDR3 is TGTGCCAGCAGCATCCGGGACGGAGCCTACGAGCAGTACTTC.

This clonotype was observed a handful of times. This chain joins TRBV6-4 and TRBJ1-5; the D is unclear. The ends were cut back, 4 bases at V and 1 base at J, with 5 bases in the middle. The CDR3 is made up of 13 amino acids. The germline CDR1 and CDR2 sequences are MRHNA and SNTAGT. This CDR3 reads CASSGHSNQPQHF. CDR3 sequence (DNA): TGTGCCAGCAGTGGGCACAGCAATCAGCCCCAGCATTTT.

This chain joins TRBV29-1 and TRBJ1-6; no clear D gene. This CDR3 is 12 amino acids long. V was pared by 8 bases and J by 10 bases, with 15 bases between. Germline assignment: CDR1 SQVTM and CDR2 ANQGSEA. CDR3 sequence (DNA): TGCAGCTCCGCCGGTGTTGGCTCACCCCTCCACTTT. This codes for CSSAGVGSPLHF.

This clonotype was seen a few times. V gene TRBV6-2 or TRBV6-3 combines with J gene TRBJ1-1; D not certain. Trimming left V 4 bases short and J 3 bases short, with 12 bases between. Germline values: CDR1 MNHEY, CDR2 SVGEGT. The CDR3 is 14 residues long. The CDR3 sequence: CASSSLRFDTEAFF. The CDR3 nucleotides are TGTGCCAGCAGTTCCCTCCGATTCGACACTGAAGCTTTCTTT.

This clonotype occurred many times. The chain employs TRBV4-3 and TRBJ2-3; D is possibly TRBD1 (7 bases). V was clipped by 4 bases and J by 4 bases, with 18 bases between them. Germline CDR1 LGHNA, CDR2 YSLEER. The CDR3 is 16 residues long. The CDR3, as DNA: TGCGCCAGCAGCCTCACGCCCAGGGGGGCGGCAGATACGCAGTATTTT. Its protein is CASSLTPRGAADTQYF.

The chain uses TRBV18 and TRBJ2-3; weak D call: TRBD1 (5 bases). CDR1 KGHSH and CDR2 LQKENI come from the germline V gene. The CDR3 sequence is 15 residues long. Trimming shortened V by 4 bases and J by 0 bases, and 11 bases separated the two germline ends. CDR3 region: CASSRTGSSTDTQYF. CDR3 coding DNA: TGTGCCAGCTCACGTACAGGATCTAGCACAGATACGCAGTATTTT.

The table lists this clonotype with many counts. J is TRBJ1-4 and V is TRBV5-6, with D possibly TRBD1 on 5 matching bases. CDR3 length equals 15 residues. Trimming pared 1 base from V and 5 bases from J, leaving 12 bases between. Germline CDR1 is SGHDT and CDR2 is YYEEEE. The CDR3 is CASSLRGGRNEKLFF. CDR3 coding DNA: TGTGCCAGCAGCTTGAGGGGAGGACGGAATGAAAAACTGTTTTTT.

This clonotype came up many times. The genes are TRBV7-2 and TRBJ2-3; D may be TRBD1 or TRBD2 (5 bases each). The CDR3 extends over 13 amino acids. Trimming cost V 3 bases and J 6 bases, with 10 bases left between them. The germline V gene has CDR1 SGHTA and CDR2 FQGNSA. The CDR3 nucleotides are TGTGCCAGCAGCTTCGGGGCCTCGGATACGCAGTATTTT. Protein sequence: CASSFGASDTQYF. Full variable domain (outside the CDR3, taken from reference TRBV7-2 and TRBJ2-3): GAGVSQSPSNKVTEKGKDVELRCDPISGHTALYWYRQSLGQGLEFLIYFQGNSAPDKSGLPSDRFSAERTGGSVSTLTIQRTQQEDSAVYLCASSFGASDTQYFGPGTRLTVL.

CDR3 loop: CASSLEGWEQFF. The CDR3 bases are TGTGCCAGCAGCTTAGAGGGGTGGGAGCAGTTCTTC. The chain joins TRBV7-2 to TRBJ2-1; the D gene is possibly TRBD1 (5 bases). V dropped 1 base and J dropped 10 bases, with 8 bases sitting between them. In germline, CDR1 is SGHTA, CDR2 FQGNSA. The CDR3 totals 12 residues.

V and J are TRBV12-3 or TRBV12-4 and TRBJ1-1; possible D gene TRBD1, 5 bases. There are 15 residues in the CDR3. V was pared by 3 bases and J by 2 bases, with 13 bases between. In DNA form, the CDR3 reads TGTGCCAGCAGTTTGGAGACAGATAAAAACACTGAAGCTTTCTTT. This gives the protein CASSLETDKNTEAFF.

In its sample, this clonotype was seen many times. J is TRBJ1-2 and V is TRBV7-2; D is unclear. The V end was cut by 1 base, the J end by 6 bases, with 18 bases between. The CDR3 extends over 16 amino acids. Germline V gene data show CDR1 as SGHTA and CDR2 as FQGNSA. CDR3 loop: CASSLDYRYTSNGYTF. CDR3 DNA: TGTGCCAGCAGCTTAGACTATCGGTACACATCAAATGGCTACACCTTC.

This clonotype was detected ten times or more. This sequence joins TRBV19 and TRBJ2-2; D is undetermined. V was trimmed by 7 bases and J by 8 bases, leaving 8 bases between them. The CDR3 has 11 residues. Germline V lookup: CDR1 LNHDA, CDR2 SQIVND (reference sequence). The DNA for the CDR3 is TGTGCCAGTAATGTGGGTGGGGAGCTGTTTTTT. It translates to CASNVGGELFF.

This clonotype occurred a few times. The chain uses TRBV14 and TRBJ2-2, with 7 bases matching TRBD1. V was pared by 4 bases and J by 5 bases, with 13 bases of the junction left unmatched. From germline, CDR1 is SGHDN and CDR2 FVKESK. This CDR3 is 17 amino acids long. CDR3 in amino acids: CASSRYGTAHITGELFF. The CDR3 nucleotides are TGTGCCAGCAGCCGATACGGGACAGCACATATTACCGGGGAGCTGTTTTTT.

The chain uses TRBV12-3 or TRBV12-4 and TRBJ1-1; D might be TRBD1 (5 bases). CDR3 length equals 13 residues. Trimming cost V 7 bases and J 6 bases, with 15 bases left between them. The CDR3 DNA is TGTGCCAGCACCATGGGATGGGGGGCTGAAGCTTTCTTT. The encoded protein is CASTMGWGAEAFF.

The sample holds a few counts of this clonotype. The chain couples TRBV6-2 or TRBV6-3 to TRBJ2-5, with D possibly TRBD2 on 7 matching bases. The CDR3 extends over 14 amino acids. CDR1 is MNHEY, CDR2 SVGEGT, per germline. Trimming pared 2 bases from V and 7 bases from J, leaving 14 bases between. Written as DNA, the CDR3 is TGTGCCAGCAGTTACGGCGGGGGCCCTCGGACCCAGTACTTC. Translating it yields CASSYGGGPRTQYF.